These T cell receptor beta chains were read from a single sample in a study of blood T cells in healthy people across ages. One entry per CDR3 protein, called by TCRdb with MiXCR from the 5' RACE reads. The sample has 550,000 to 800,000 distinct CDR3 sequences, more than 20% seen once. The specimen sequenced was blood. These receptors originate from a man aged 70 or older in good health. The CDR3 runs from the conserved cysteine through the conserved F or W. The D gene is left open where the match is weak. Some rows mark clone size as missing; the rest say once, few, many or name a class of expanded clone.

CDR3: CASNLQGANEQFF; DNA: TGTGCCAGCAACCTACAGGGGGCCAATGAGCAGTTCTTC; D: TRBD1; J: TRBJ2-1; size: many; V: TRBV2
CDR3: CAIKRPSTDTQYF; DNA: TGTGCCATCAAACGACCTAGCACAGATACGCAGTATTTT; D: .; J: TRBJ2-3; size: .; V: TRBV10-3
CDR3: CASSATANQPQHF; DNA: TGTGCCAGCAGCGCGACAGCTAATCAGCCCCAGCATTTT; D: .; J: TRBJ1-5; size: few; V: TRBV12-3/TRBV12-4
CDR3: CASRLAGGPNTQYF; DNA: TGCGCCAGCAGACTAGCGGGAGGGCCGAATACGCAGTATTTT; D: TRBD2; J: TRBJ2-3; size: few; V: TRBV10-2
CDR3: CASSRGGLAGLTDTQYF; DNA: TGTGCCAGCAGCCGAGGGGGACTAGCGGGGCTCACAGATACGCAGTATTTT; D: TRBD2; J: TRBJ2-3; size: .; V: TRBV7-8
CDR3: CASSLATDSEAFF; DNA: TGTGCCAGCAGCTTAGCGACAGATTCAGAAGCCTTCTTT; D: .; J: TRBJ1-1; size: .; V: TRBV7-9
CDR3: CASSVGTTGDFYEQYF; DNA: TGTGCCAGCAGCGTAGGGACGACAGGGGACTTCTACGAGCAGTACTTC; D: TRBD1; J: TRBJ2-7; size: .; V: TRBV9
CDR3: CASSFSIVKGTETQYF; DNA: TGTGCCAGCAGCTTTTCAATAGTCAAGGGGACAGAGACCCAGTACTTC; D: .; J: TRBJ2-5; size: .; V: TRBV5-4
CDR3: CSVDSDSSYEQYF; DNA: TGCAGCGTGGACAGCGATAGCTCCTACGAGCAGTACTTC; D: .; J: TRBJ2-7; size: few; V: TRBV29-1
CDR3: CSAPRLGAEKHF; DNA: TGCAGTGCCCCCCGGTTAGGGGCCGAAAAGCATTTT; D: .; J: TRBJ1-5; size: .; V: TRBV20-1
CDR3: CASSQLLTETQYF; DNA: TGTGCCAGCAGCCAACTCCTAACGGAGACCCAGTACTTC; D: .; J: TRBJ2-5; size: few; V: TRBV6-2/TRBV6-3
CDR3: CASSQVPETQYF; DNA: TGTGCCAGCAGCCAAGTTCCAGAGACCCAGTACTTC; D: .; J: TRBJ2-5; size: .; V: TRBV3-1
CDR3: CASSQVPGLVSNEQFF; DNA: TGCGCCAGCAGCCAAGTACCGGGACTAGTATCCAATGAGCAGTTCTTC; D: TRBD2; J: TRBJ2-1; size: many; V: TRBV4-1
CDR3: CASSKLAGNTGELFF; DNA: TGTGCCAGCAGCAAACTAGCGGGAAACACCGGGGAGCTGTTTTTT; D: TRBD2; J: TRBJ2-2; size: few; V: TRBV9
CDR3: CASSLVMGGYNEQFF; DNA: TGTGCCAGCAGCTTGGTGATGGGGGGATACAATGAGCAGTTCTTC; D: .; J: TRBJ2-1; size: few; V: TRBV5-6
CDR3: CASRRGVLRETQYF; DNA: TGTGCCAGCAGACGAGGGGTCCTCCGGGAGACCCAGTACTTC; D: .; J: TRBJ2-5; size: .; V: TRBV27
CDR3: CASSLDPSYNSPLHF; DNA: TGTGCCAGCAGCCTAGACCCCTCCTATAATTCACCCCTCCACTTT; D: .; J: TRBJ1-6; size: .; V: TRBV12-3/TRBV12-4
CDR3: CASSALGTGEYF; DNA: TGTGCCAGCAGCGCACTCGGGACAGGGGAGTACTTC; D: TRBD1; J: TRBJ2-7; size: many; V: TRBV6-1
CDR3: CASSGQGTEAFF; DNA: TGTGCCAGCAGCGGACAGGGCACTGAAGCTTTCTTT; D: TRBD1; J: TRBJ1-1; size: many; V: TRBV9
CDR3: CASGRTFYEQYF; DNA: TGTGCCAGCGGAAGGACTTTCTACGAGCAGTACTTC; D: .; J: TRBJ2-7; size: few; V: TRBV28
CDR3: CSARDLERAPNQPQHF; DNA: TGCAGTGCTAGAGATTTAGAGAGGGCGCCAAATCAGCCCCAGCATTTT; D: .; J: TRBJ1-5; size: .; V: TRBV20-1
CDR3: CASSHRDNSYEQYF; DNA: TGTGCCAGCAGCCACCGGGACAACTCCTACGAGCAGTACTTC; D: .; J: TRBJ2-7; size: .; V: TRBV5-4
CDR3: CATEWETGGHYEQYF; DNA: TGTGCCACCGAATGGGAGACAGGCGGACACTACGAGCAGTACTTC; D: .; J: TRBJ2-7; size: .; V: TRBV24-1
CDR3: CSVQRTRNTGELFF; DNA: TGCAGCGTTCAAAGGACTAGGAACACCGGGGAGCTGTTTTTT; D: TRBD2; J: TRBJ2-2; size: few; V: TRBV29-1
CDR3: CASRGGGSGHNEQYF; DNA: TGTGCCAGCAGAGGGGGTGGCAGTGGACACAACGAGCAGTACTTC; D: .; J: TRBJ2-7; size: few; V: TRBV25-1
CDR3: CATSRDPAGLTGELFF; DNA: TGTGCCACCAGCAGAGATCCAGCGGGACTCACCGGGGAGCTGTTTTTT; D: TRBD2; J: TRBJ2-2; size: .; V: TRBV15
CDR3: CAISESGNADTQYF; DNA: TGTGCCATCAGTGAGTCGGGAAACGCGGATACGCAGTATTTT; D: .; J: TRBJ2-3; size: .; V: TRBV10-3
CDR3: CSASRFRGFTEAFF; DNA: TGCAGTGCTAGTAGGTTTCGGGGGTTCACTGAAGCTTTCTTT; D: .; J: TRBJ1-1; size: few; V: TRBV20-1
CDR3: CASSLPRGLAYYNEQFF; DNA: TGTGCCAGCAGCTTGCCCCGGGGACTAGCGTACTACAATGAGCAGTTCTTC; D: TRBD2; J: TRBJ2-1; size: .; V: TRBV11-2
CDR3: CSPEPGRTNYGYTF; DNA: TGCAGTCCTGAGCCGGGACGGACTAACTATGGCTACACCTTC; D: .; J: TRBJ1-2; size: few; V: TRBV20-1
CDR3: CASSGRLYNEKLFF; DNA: TGTGCCAGCAGCGGACGGTTGTATAACGAAAAACTGTTTTTT; D: .; J: TRBJ1-4; size: .; V: TRBV5-6
CDR3: CASSQDRERAGVNYKWEQYF; DNA: TGTGCCAGCAGCCAAGATCGGGAACGAGCGGGAGTGAACTATAAATGGGAGCAGTACTTC; D: TRBD2; J: TRBJ2-7; size: few; V: TRBV3-1
CDR3: CTSTSRRSGRDTDTQYF; DNA: TGTACCAGCACCTCGAGGAGGAGCGGGAGGGACACAGATACGCAGTATTTT; D: TRBD2; J: TRBJ2-3; size: .; V: TRBV2
CDR3: CAITPLVDYGYTF; DNA: TGTGCCATCACCCCTTTGGTGGATTATGGCTACACCTTC; D: .; J: TRBJ1-2; size: .; V: TRBV10-3
CDR3: CASSSVGSGANVLTF; DNA: TGTGCCAGCAGTTCCGTAGGCTCTGGGGCCAACGTCCTGACTTTC; D: .; J: TRBJ2-6; size: .; V: TRBV27
CDR3: CSARDLPGGRETQYF; DNA: TGCAGTGCTAGAGATCTCCCAGGGGGTCGGGAGACCCAGTACTTC; D: TRBD1; J: TRBJ2-5; size: few; V: TRBV20-1
CDR3: CSGLRLGRSYEQYF; DNA: TGCAGCGGACTGAGACTGGGGAGATCCTACGAGCAGTACTTC; D: .; J: TRBJ2-7; size: few; V: TRBV29-1
CDR3: CASSQESGRSVGELFF; DNA: TGCGCCAGCAGCCAAGAGTCTGGGAGGTCAGTCGGGGAGCTGTTTTTT; D: .; J: TRBJ2-2; size: .; V: TRBV4-1
CDR3: CASSLAGGTFHTEAFF; DNA: TGTGCCAGCAGCCTGGCAGGGGGCACCTTCCACACTGAAGCTTTCTTT; D: TRBD1; J: TRBJ1-1; size: few; V: TRBV7-6
CDR3: CASSLHTYEQYF; DNA: TGTGCCAGCAGTTTGCATACCTACGAGCAGTACTTC; D: .; J: TRBJ2-7; size: many; V: TRBV12-3/TRBV12-4
CDR3: CASTPRGQETQYF; DNA: TGTGCCAGCACTCCACGGGGTCAGGAGACCCAGTACTTC; D: .; J: TRBJ2-5; size: .; V: TRBV3-1
CDR3: CASSEKRGYRETQYF; DNA: TGTGCCAGCAGTGAAAAGCGGGGATACCGGGAGACCCAGTACTTC; D: TRBD2; J: TRBJ2-5; size: .; V: TRBV2